This is a list of T cell receptor beta chains from one sample in a study of human T cells and chemical hapten exposure. One entry per CDR3 protein results from TCRdb running MiXCR on the RACE reads. The data hold 95,000 to 150,000 distinct CDR3 sequences, with about an eighth observed a single time. Sequencing used whole blood, obtained in connection with sensitization to the hapten diphenylcyclopropenone (DPC). The receptors were gathered from a man aged 18-30 years with alopecia areata. Some clones in this sample may be carry-over from other donors' samples. Both conserved end residues are part of each CDR3. Fields, in order: clone size, V gene, J gene, D gene, CDR3 DNA, CDR3 protein. The D gene is left open where the match is weak. The size field is filled for only some rows; it gives once, few, many or a size class.

clone_size: NA; v_call: TRBV3-1; j_call: TRBJ1-1; d_call: NA; cdr3_nt: TGTGCCAGCAGCCAAGATTTTAAAGGGATGGCTTTCTTT; cdr3_aa: CASSQDFKGMAFF
clone_size: NA; v_call: TRBV4-1; j_call: TRBJ1-2; d_call: NA; cdr3_nt: TGCGCCAGCAGCCACCCCCTAGGGGATTTGGGCTACACCTTC; cdr3_aa: CASSHPLGDLGYTF
clone_size: few; v_call: TRBV6-6; j_call: TRBJ1-3; d_call: TRBD1; cdr3_nt: TGTGCCAGCAGTTACCCACTTCCGGGACAGGGGCGAAACACCATATATTTT; cdr3_aa: CASSYPLPGQGRNTIYF
clone_size: NA; v_call: TRBV5-1; j_call: TRBJ1-4; d_call: NA; cdr3_nt: TGCGCCAGCAGCTTGGCCCAGGGCCCTAATGAAAAACTGTTTTTT; cdr3_aa: CASSLAQGPNEKLFF
clone_size: many; v_call: TRBV7-6; j_call: TRBJ2-5; d_call: NA; cdr3_nt: TGTGCCAGCAGCTCCCGGGCCCTTGAGACCCAGTACTTC; cdr3_aa: CASSSRALETQYF
clone_size: NA; v_call: TRBV20-1; j_call: TRBJ1-6; d_call: TRBD1; cdr3_nt: TGCAGTGCTTGGGACAGCAATTCACCCCTCCACTTT; cdr3_aa: CSAWDSNSPLHF
clone_size: NA; v_call: TRBV9; j_call: TRBJ2-2; d_call: TRBD1; cdr3_nt: TGTGCCAGCAGCGTATTCGGGACAGCGAACACCGGGGAGCTGTTTTTT; cdr3_aa: CASSVFGTANTGELFF
clone_size: few; v_call: TRBV6-5; j_call: TRBJ1-1; d_call: NA; cdr3_nt: TGTGCCAGCAGTTACTCTCCCGGGACTACTGAAGCTTTCTTT; cdr3_aa: CASSYSPGTTEAFF
clone_size: NA; v_call: TRBV7-6; j_call: TRBJ2-2; d_call: NA; cdr3_nt: TGTGCCAGCAGCTTAGGAGGAGGGGCCACCGGGGAGCTGTTTTTT; cdr3_aa: CASSLGGGATGELFF
clone_size: many; v_call: TRBV10-3; j_call: TRBJ2-7; d_call: NA; cdr3_nt: TGTGCCATCAGTGAGTCTCCAGAGGCCTACGAGCAGTACTTC; cdr3_aa: CAISESPEAYEQYF
clone_size: few; v_call: TRBV29-1; j_call: TRBJ1-1; d_call: NA; cdr3_nt: TGCAGCGTTGGAGGACAGAAGAACACTGAAGCTTTCTTT; cdr3_aa: CSVGGQKNTEAFF
clone_size: many; v_call: TRBV7-9; j_call: TRBJ1-5; d_call: NA; cdr3_nt: TGTGCCAGCAGCTTAGATGTGCTGGGAACTCAGCCCCAGCATTTT; cdr3_aa: CASSLDVLGTQPQHF
clone_size: NA; v_call: TRBV6-4; j_call: TRBJ2-2; d_call: NA; cdr3_nt: TGTGCCAGCAGTGACCGTACCCTAGGGAACACCGGGGAGCTGTTTTTT; cdr3_aa: CASSDRTLGNTGELFF
clone_size: NA; v_call: TRBV18; j_call: TRBJ1-2; d_call: NA; cdr3_nt: TGTGCCAGCTCACCACCGGGCGTACCTTATGGCTACACCTTC; cdr3_aa: CASSPPGVPYGYTF
clone_size: NA; v_call: TRBV12-5; j_call: TRBJ2-5; d_call: NA; cdr3_nt: TGTGCTAGTGGTTTGGGGAGCGTCGGGGTACAAGAGACCCAGTACTTC; cdr3_aa: CASGLGSVGVQETQYF
clone_size: NA; v_call: TRBV20-1; j_call: TRBJ1-2; d_call: TRBD1; cdr3_nt: TGCAGTGCTAGAGATGTACAGGGGGCAGGATCTTATGGCTACACCTTC; cdr3_aa: CSARDVQGAGSYGYTF
clone_size: NA; v_call: TRBV7-8; j_call: TRBJ1-1; d_call: TRBD1; cdr3_nt: TGTGCCAGCAGCTCAGAAGGGACAGTTTACATGAACACTGAAGCTTTCTTT; cdr3_aa: CASSSEGTVYMNTEAFF
clone_size: NA; v_call: TRBV6-5; j_call: TRBJ2-7; d_call: NA; cdr3_nt: TGTGCCAGCAGATCCGACATCTACGAGCAGTACTTC; cdr3_aa: CASRSDIYEQYF
clone_size: few; v_call: TRBV28; j_call: TRBJ2-1; d_call: NA; cdr3_nt: TGTGCCAGCAGTCCTCCCCCGAGAGGGTACTACAATGAGCAGTTCTTC; cdr3_aa: CASSPPPRGYYNEQFF
clone_size: NA; v_call: TRBV6-2/TRBV6-3; j_call: TRBJ2-2; d_call: TRBD1; cdr3_nt: TGTGCCAGCAGCGAAGACAGGGTCGGCACCGGGGAGCTGTTTTTT; cdr3_aa: CASSEDRVGTGELFF
clone_size: NA; v_call: TRBV29-1; j_call: TRBJ2-5; d_call: TRBD2; cdr3_nt: TGCAGCGTTGGGACTAGCGGGGAAGAGACCCAGTACTTC; cdr3_aa: CSVGTSGEETQYF
clone_size: few; v_call: TRBV7-6; j_call: TRBJ1-4; d_call: TRBD1; cdr3_nt: TGTGCCAGCAGCGAGGGACAGGGGTACAATGCTTATGAAAAACTGTTTTTT; cdr3_aa: CASSEGQGYNAYEKLFF
clone_size: few; v_call: TRBV10-3; j_call: TRBJ2-3; d_call: NA; cdr3_nt: TGTGCCATCAGTGAGCCCGGCCTGGGCACAGATACGCAGTATTTT; cdr3_aa: CAISEPGLGTDTQYF
clone_size: few; v_call: TRBV7-2; j_call: TRBJ2-7; d_call: NA; cdr3_nt: TGTGCCAGCAGCTTCGGGCCCTACGAGCAGTACTTC; cdr3_aa: CASSFGPYEQYF
clone_size: many; v_call: TRBV20-1; j_call: TRBJ2-1; d_call: TRBD2; cdr3_nt: TGCAGTGCTAGAGATGGGCGGGGGGGCCCCTACAATGAGCAGTTCTTC; cdr3_aa: CSARDGRGGPYNEQFF
clone_size: few; v_call: TRBV4-3; j_call: TRBJ1-2; d_call: NA; cdr3_nt: TGCGCCAGCAGCCAAGGGAAGATGATAGGCGGCTACACCTTC; cdr3_aa: CASSQGKMIGGYTF
clone_size: few; v_call: TRBV20-1; j_call: TRBJ1-1; d_call: NA; cdr3_nt: TGCAGTGCACCCTCCCCGGGGGGGGCTGAAGCTTTCTTT; cdr3_aa: CSAPSPGGAEAFF
clone_size: few; v_call: TRBV7-9; j_call: TRBJ2-5; d_call: NA; cdr3_nt: TGTGCCAGCAGCTCCCCCCCCGGACACCACCAAGAGACCCAGTACTTC; cdr3_aa: CASSSPPGHHQETQYF
clone_size: few; v_call: TRBV20-1; j_call: TRBJ2-7; d_call: NA; cdr3_nt: TGCAGTGCTAGAGTCGACTACGAGCAGTACTTC; cdr3_aa: CSARVDYEQYF
clone_size: NA; v_call: TRBV11-3; j_call: TRBJ2-3; d_call: TRBD1; cdr3_nt: TGTGCCAGCAGCTTAGGGGACAGGGGGCGCGGCACAGATACGCAGTATTTT; cdr3_aa: CASSLGDRGRGTDTQYF
clone_size: few; v_call: TRBV29-1; j_call: TRBJ2-3; d_call: NA; cdr3_nt: TGCAGCGTCTTGACTAGCACAGATACGCAGTATTTT; cdr3_aa: CSVLTSTDTQYF
clone_size: many; v_call: TRBV4-3; j_call: TRBJ2-1; d_call: TRBD2; cdr3_nt: TGCGCCAGCAGCCAAGGACCATTCGCGGGGGGGGCGAGCAATGAGCAGTTCTTC; cdr3_aa: CASSQGPFAGGASNEQFF
clone_size: NA; v_call: TRBV3-1; j_call: TRBJ1-2; d_call: NA; cdr3_nt: TGTGCCAGCAGCCGGGATCAGGGACGAAGCTATGGCTACACCTTC; cdr3_aa: CASSRDQGRSYGYTF
clone_size: few; v_call: TRBV24-1; j_call: TRBJ2-1; d_call: NA; cdr3_nt: TGTGCCACAGCCAGGGGGGCCTTCGCTGAGCAGTTCTTC; cdr3_aa: CATARGAFAEQFF
clone_size: NA; v_call: TRBV5-4; j_call: TRBJ1-1; d_call: NA; cdr3_nt: TGTGCCAGCAGCTTGCCCTTGGGAGGGGACACTGAAGCTTTCTTT; cdr3_aa: CASSLPLGGDTEAFF
clone_size: few; v_call: TRBV20-1; j_call: TRBJ2-7; d_call: NA; cdr3_nt: TGCAGTGCTGGGAGGGGGGATCACTCCTACGAGCAGTACTTC; cdr3_aa: CSAGRGDHSYEQYF
clone_size: NA; v_call: TRBV2; j_call: TRBJ2-1; d_call: TRBD2; cdr3_nt: TGTGCCAGCAGTGAAGTTAGCGGGAATAACTACAATGAGCAGTTCTTC; cdr3_aa: CASSEVSGNNYNEQFF
clone_size: few; v_call: TRBV9; j_call: TRBJ2-7; d_call: NA; cdr3_nt: TGTGCCAGCAGTACGCCGAACGAGCGCGAGCAGTACTTC; cdr3_aa: CASSTPNEREQYF
clone_size: NA; v_call: TRBV7-8; j_call: TRBJ2-3; d_call: TRBD2; cdr3_nt: TGTGCCAGCAGCCTGACTCGGACGGGAGGAGATACGCAGTATTTT; cdr3_aa: CASSLTRTGGDTQYF
clone_size: few; v_call: TRBV6-6; j_call: TRBJ2-1; d_call: NA; cdr3_nt: TGTGCCAGCAGTTACTCAGCCTTCGAGCAGTTCTTC; cdr3_aa: CASSYSAFEQFF
clone_size: NA; v_call: TRBV12-3/TRBV12-4; j_call: TRBJ2-5; d_call: NA; cdr3_nt: TGTGCCAGCAGTTTACCCGGTCTAGAGGAGACCCAGTACTTC; cdr3_aa: CASSLPGLEETQYF
clone_size: NA; v_call: TRBV5-4; j_call: TRBJ2-1; d_call: TRBD1; cdr3_nt: TGTGCCAGCAGCCTCGACAGGGGGCGAATAGTATCGGATGAGCAGTTCTTC; cdr3_aa: CASSLDRGRIVSDEQFF
clone_size: many; v_call: TRBV5-1; j_call: TRBJ2-1; d_call: NA; cdr3_nt: TGCGCCAGCAGCTTGGTAGCGGTATTCGGTGAGCAGTTCTTC; cdr3_aa: CASSLVAVFGEQFF
clone_size: few; v_call: TRBV7-9; j_call: TRBJ1-4; d_call: NA; cdr3_nt: TGTGCCAGCAGCTCCCAAAGCTCAACTAATGAAAAACTGTTTTTT; cdr3_aa: CASSSQSSTNEKLFF
clone_size: NA; v_call: TRBV29-1; j_call: TRBJ2-1; d_call: TRBD1; cdr3_nt: TGCAGCGTACGACAGGGTGATAGTGAGCAGTTCTTC; cdr3_aa: CSVRQGDSEQFF
clone_size: many; v_call: TRBV12-3/TRBV12-4; j_call: TRBJ1-2; d_call: TRBD1; cdr3_nt: TGTGCCAGCAGTCGCCAGGGACAGGTGTTCGGCTATGGCTACACCTTC; cdr3_aa: CASSRQGQVFGYGYTF
clone_size: few; v_call: TRBV4-3; j_call: TRBJ2-1; d_call: NA; cdr3_nt: TGCGCCAGCAGCCAAGTTCCGCGTGGGGAGCAGTTCTTC; cdr3_aa: CASSQVPRGEQFF
clone_size: NA; v_call: TRBV4-1; j_call: TRBJ1-5; d_call: NA; cdr3_nt: TGCGCCAGCAGCCCGACAGAGCTCGGTCAGCCCCAGCATTTT; cdr3_aa: CASSPTELGQPQHF
clone_size: few; v_call: TRBV2; j_call: TRBJ1-1; d_call: TRBD1; cdr3_nt: TGTGCCAGCAGTGCTAGGGACAGGGGAATCACTGAAGCTTTCTTT; cdr3_aa: CASSARDRGITEAFF